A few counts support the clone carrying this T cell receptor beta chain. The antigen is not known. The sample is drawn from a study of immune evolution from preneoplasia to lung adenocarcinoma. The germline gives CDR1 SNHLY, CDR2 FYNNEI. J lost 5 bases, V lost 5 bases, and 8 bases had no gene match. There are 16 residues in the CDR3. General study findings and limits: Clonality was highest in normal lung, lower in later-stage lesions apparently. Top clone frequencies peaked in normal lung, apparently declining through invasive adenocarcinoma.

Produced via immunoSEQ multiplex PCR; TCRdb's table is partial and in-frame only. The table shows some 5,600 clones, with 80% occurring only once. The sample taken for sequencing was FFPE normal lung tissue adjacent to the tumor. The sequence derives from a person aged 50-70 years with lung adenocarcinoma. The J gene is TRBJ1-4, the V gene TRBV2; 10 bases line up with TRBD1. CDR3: CASSPDRGTLNEKLFF. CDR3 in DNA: TGTGCCAGCAGTCCGGACAGGGGGACACTCAATGAAAAACTGTTTTTT.